Listed below are T cell receptor beta chains from one sample, sequenced in a study of patients and donors after allogeneic stem cell transplantation. TCRdb reprocessed the RT-PCR reads via MiXCR and lists one record per CDR3 protein. The sample carries 920,000 or so distinct CDR3 sequences, under 20% recorded once. What was sequenced was blood, either unsorted or a sorted T cell fraction (not recorded which). These receptors were collected from a human donor who was either an allogeneic HSCT recipient or a stem cell or donor lymphocyte infusion donor (not recorded which). It is not recorded whose cells these are; they may come from a transplant donor. CDR3s include the opening cysteine and the closing phenylalanine or tryptophan. D genes are given only for firm matches. For some rows the clone size is stated as once, few or many, or as a class when expanded; others skip it.

j_call v_call clone_size d_call cdr3_nt cdr3_aa
TRBJ2-7 TRBV29-1 . TRBD1 TGCAGCGACACATCCGGGACAGAACACTACGAGCAGTACTTC CSDTSGTEHYEQYF
TRBJ2-7 TRBV7-9 . TRBD1 TGTGCCAGCAGCTTAGGGACAGGAGTCAGCCGCGAGCAGTACTTC CASSLGTGVSREQYF
TRBJ2-1 TRBV30 once . TGTGCCTGGAGTGTATTACATACCTCCTACAATGAGCAGTTCTTC CAWSVLHTSYNEQFF
TRBJ1-1 TRBV10-3 . . TGTGCCATCAGTGGTGGTATGAGTACTAACACTGAAGCTTTCTTT CAISGGMSTNTEAFF
TRBJ2-5 TRBV7-2 few TRBD2 TGTGCCAGCAGCCCCGACTTCGGGGGGGCAAAAGAGACCCAGTACTTC CASSPDFGGAKETQYF
TRBJ2-2 TRBV20-1 few . TGCAGTGCTAGAGCTCTTGGAGGGGAGCTGTTTTTT CSARALGGELFF
TRBJ1-5 TRBV12-3/TRBV12-4 many . TGTGCCAGCAGTTCAGAGGGGACGAATCAGCCCCAGCATTTT CASSSEGTNQPQHF
TRBJ2-1 TRBV5-1 few TRBD2 TGCGCCAGCAGCTTGTATTCCGGGACTAGCCCCTCTAATGAGCAGTTCTTC CASSLYSGTSPSNEQFF
TRBJ2-1 TRBV20-1 many TRBD1 TGCAGTGCTGGGGACAGGGTGTACAATGAGCAGTTCTTC CSAGDRVYNEQFF
TRBJ1-1 TRBV27 few . TGTGCCAGTAAATGGTCGGGGCAGACTGAAGCTTTCTTT CASKWSGQTEAFF
TRBJ2-7 TRBV27 few TRBD2 TGTGCCAGCAGTCCCTTAGCGGGAGTCCCCCACGAGCAGTACTTC CASSPLAGVPHEQYF
TRBJ1-1 TRBV5-1 . TRBD1 TGCGCCAGCAGCACCCGACAGGGGGTGACTGAAGCTTTCTTT CASSTRQGVTEAFF
TRBJ2-4 TRBV11-1 . TRBD1 TGTGCCACCGCAAGCCGGGACAGAAACATTCAGTACTTC CATASRDRNIQYF
TRBJ1-6 TRBV3-1 . TRBD1 TGTGCCAGCAGCCAAGCTGGACAGGGAAGTTCACCCCTCCACTTT CASSQAGQGSSPLHF
TRBJ2-1 TRBV11-1 . . TGTGCCAGCAGCTCCCTAGGACATCAGGGTCTGTACAATGAGCAGTTCTTC CASSSLGHQGLYNEQFF
TRBJ2-1 TRBV18 many TRBD1 TGTGCCAGCAGCTCGGACAGGAACAATGAGCAGTTCTTC CASSSDRNNEQFF
TRBJ1-3 TRBV4-1 . . TGCGCCAGCAGCCAACAGGTCCGCCAATCTTCTGGAAACACCATATATTTT CASSQQVRQSSGNTIYF
TRBJ2-7 TRBV20-1 many . TGCAGTGCTAGGAGCGGATCCTACGAGCAGTACTTC CSARSGSYEQYF
TRBJ2-5 TRBV30 few . TGTGCCTGGACCAGACCCAGCGGGTACCAAGAGACCCAGTACTTC CAWTRPSGYQETQYF
TRBJ2-5 TRBV12-3/TRBV12-4 few TRBD2 TGTGCCAGCAGTGTCCCCGGGGGGGGAGAGACCCAGTACTTC CASSVPGGGETQYF
TRBJ2-1 TRBV5-1 . . TGCGCCAGCGCCGTGACGGGAGATCGGTTCTACAATGAGCAGTTCTTC CASAVTGDRFYNEQFF
TRBJ2-1 TRBV6-4 many TRBD1 TGTGCCAGCAGTGACCGGGGACAGGGGTACAATGAGCAGTTCTTC CASSDRGQGYNEQFF
TRBJ2-2 TRBV2 few TRBD2 TGTGCCAGCAGTGAACCGGGACTAGCTCCCCGGGGAGCCCTTTTT CASSEPGLAPRGALF
TRBJ1-1 TRBV10-2 . . TGCGCCAGCAGTGGTCAGGGTAGGACGGGTGACACTGAAGCTTTCTTT CASSGQGRTGDTEAFF
TRBJ2-5 TRBV29-1 many . TGCAGCGTTGAAGAGCTGGAACAGTTGGCGTGGGGGACCCAGTACTTC CSVEELEQLAWGTQYF
TRBJ1-2 TRBV12-3/TRBV12-4 . TRBD1 TGTGCCAGCAACACAGGGGGCTGGGGCTACACCTTC CASNTGGWGYTF
TRBJ1-6 TRBV4-1 few . TGCGCCAGCAGCCGGTCGTCAGGTTTGTGGGTGAAAAATTCACCCCTCCACTTT CASSRSSGLWVKNSPLHF
TRBJ1-2 TRBV6-2/TRBV6-3 . . TGTGCCAGCAGGATAAACGACCTCTTTGGGGGCTACACCTTC CASRINDLFGGYTF
TRBJ2-3 TRBV19 . . TGTGCCAGTAGTGTTGAGCCCAGGTCAGATACGCAGTATTTT CASSVEPRSDTQYF
TRBJ1-6 TRBV7-2 . . TGTGCCAGCAGCTTTTTAGGGATGAATCATAATTCACCCCTCCACTTT CASSFLGMNHNSPLHF
TRBJ2-2 TRBV5-1 many TRBD2 TGCGCCAGCAGCTCATCTAGCGGGAGGGTCGGGGAGCTGTTTTTT CASSSSSGRVGELFF
TRBJ1-1 TRBV11-2 few TRBD1 TGTGCCAGCAGCTTAGCGGACAGGGTTCGTCCTGAAGCTTTCTTT CASSLADRVRPEAFF
TRBJ2-7 TRBV27 . TRBD1 TGTGCCAGCAGTTTAGCGCCCCCACAGGGACAGGCCAACTACGAGCAGTACTTC CASSLAPPQGQANYEQYF